The sequence of this T cell receptor (beta chain) was determined in a study of blood T cell repertoires in COVID-19. Study-level background: The samples span acute and convalescent COVID-19 from the United States, Italy and Spain. PBMCs, B-cell-depleted T cells, or T cells were the source of the cDNA or gDNA that made up the material.

Deletions cut 0 bases from V and 1 base from J, with 5 bases between. This CDR3 is 14 amino acids long. Germline V gene sequence: CDR1 MNHEY, CDR2 SVGEGT. Original processing notes: Researchers report that nucleated cell counts were estimated from reference gene primer amplification. Data came from immunoSEQ multiplex PCR; TCRdb stores just in-frame clones and leaves some out. V and J calls and clone size follow that table, whereas D and trimming were derived from the DNA. The sample includes fewer than 95,000 clones, 70% to 90% seen only once; the top ten take 8% to 9.5%. Material: peripheral blood. V gene TRBV6-2 or TRBV6-3 combines with J gene TRBJ2-3; D not certain. This clonotype was sampled from a man aged 50 or older with acute or convalescent COVID-19. The CDR3 region is CASSYSSRTDTQYF. In DNA form, the CDR3 reads TGTGCCAGCAGTTACTCGAGCCGCACAGATACGCAGTATTTT.